The 15 T cell receptor beta chains below were found in one sample sequenced in a study of shared T cell receptors in the human thymus. Measured with immunoSEQ multiplex PCR; TCRdb has only the in-frame clones, and not every one. The sample consists of about 380,000 clones, roughly 94% of them appearing once. Sequenced material: thymocytes. Source of these receptors: a human donor.

CDR3 region: CASSIVWGSLADTQYF. The CDR3 DNA reads TGTGCCAGTAGTATAGTCTGGGGGAGTCTGGCAGATACGCAGTATTTT. The rearrangement uses TRBV19 and TRBJ2-3; tentatively, D is TRBD1 or TRBD2 (5 bases each). V lost 1 base, J lost 4 bases, and 15 bases lay in between. The CDR3 is made up of 16 amino acids. Germline values: CDR1 LNHDA, CDR2 SQIVND (reference sequence). The full variable domain, in which reference TRBV19 and TRBJ2-3 provide the parts outside the CDR3, is DGGITQSPKYLFRKEGQNVTLSCEQNLNHDAMYWYRQDPGQGLRLIYYSQIVNDFQKGDIAEGYSVSREKKESFPLTVTSAQKNPTAFYLCASSIVWGSLADTQYFGPGTRLTVL.

The V call is TRBV9, the J call TRBJ1-1; the match to TRBD1 covers 9 bases. The germline CDR1 and CDR2 sequences are SGDLS and YYNGEE. The CDR3 consists of 15 residues. The V gene end was trimmed by 4 bases and the J gene end by 3 bases; junction bases not matched to a gene: 7. The CDR3 reads CASSPGDRAYTEAFF. The CDR3 DNA follows: TGTGCCAGCAGCCCAGGGGACAGGGCTTACACTGAAGCTTTCTTT.

CDR3 amino acids: CASSPRGARADTQYF. The CDR3 nucleotides are TGTGCCAGTAGTCCCAGGGGGGCGCGGGCAGATACGCAGTATTTT. This rearrangement joins TRBV19 to TRBJ2-3; TRBD1 might be the D (7 bases). The germline CDR1 and CDR2 sequences are LNHDA and SQIVND (reference sequence). This CDR3 is 15 amino acids long. The germline V and J ends were trimmed by 5 bases and 4 bases, with 16 bases remaining between them. Looking up the rest from reference TRBV19 and TRBJ2-3 gives the full variable domain: DGGITQSPKYLFRKEGQNVTLSCEQNLNHDAMYWYRQDPGQGLRLIYYSQIVNDFQKGDIAEGYSVSREKKESFPLTVTSAQKNPTAFYLCASSPRGARADTQYFGPGTRLTVL.

This chain joins TRBV6-1 and TRBJ1-1; a weak D match, TRBD1 (6 bases). This CDR3 is 14 amino acids long. Germline V gene data show CDR1 as MNHNS and CDR2 as SASEGT. V shed 6 bases and J shed 7 bases, with 18 bases lying between them. The CDR3 sequence is CASSPSLTGSEAFF. The CDR3 DNA is TGTGCCAGCAGCCCTAGCTTGACAGGCAGTGAAGCTTTCTTT.

This chain uses TRBV6-5 with TRBJ1-2, with 7 bases aligning to TRBD1. There are 14 residues in the CDR3. Per germline, CDR1 MNHEY and CDR2 SVGAGI. V was pared by 2 bases and J by 7 bases, with 7 bases of the junction left unmatched. The CDR3: CASSYRSGGLGYTF. CDR3 bases: TGTGCCAGCAGTTACCGGTCAGGGGGGCTTGGCTACACCTTC.

V and J are TRBV19 and TRBJ2-7; 10 bases line up with TRBD2. The CDR3 has 13 amino acids. Unmatched junction bases numbered 2, after V lost 5 bases and J lost 4 bases. Per germline, CDR1 LNHDA and CDR2 SQIVND (reference sequence). The CDR3 DNA reads TGTGCCAGTAGTCGGACTAGCGGTTACGAGCAGTACTTC. The encoded protein is CASSRTSGYEQYF.

The chain carries TRBV6-4 and TRBJ2-7; TRBD1 matches at 10 bases. Per the germline V gene, CDR1 is MRHNA and CDR2 is SNTAGT. The CDR3 spans 13 residues. V gave up 9 bases and J gave up 3 bases; unmatched junction bases: 5. CDR3 sequence: CASGDRGSYEQYF. For the CDR3, the DNA is TGTGCCAGTGGGGACAGGGGAAGCTACGAGCAGTACTTC.

The chain joins TRBV13 to TRBJ2-1; 14 positions match TRBD2. Germline CDR1 PRHDT, CDR2 FYEKMQ (reference sequence). The CDR3 loop spans 16 amino acids. V was pared by 5 bases and J by 8 bases, with 8 bases of the junction left unmatched. The CDR3 nucleotides are TGTGCCAGCAGCCGATCCGGGACTAGCGGGAGTTATGAGCAGTTCTTC. Protein sequence: CASSRSGTSGSYEQFF.

This chain joins TRBV28 and TRBJ1-2; tentative D call: TRBD1 (6 bases). CDR1 and CDR2 from the germline V gene are MDHEN and SYDVKM. V was clipped by 7 bases and J by 7 bases, with 22 bases between them. The CDR3 sequence is 15 residues long. CDR3 bases: TGTGCCAGCAAACACTCCAGGGGCTCCTACCGTGGCTACACCTTC. Translated: CASKHSRGSYRGYTF.

The CDR3 nucleotides are TGTGCCAGCTCACCGAAATACGGGACTAGCGGAGTGGGGGCCTACAATGAGCAGTTCTTC. Its protein is CASSPKYGTSGVGAYNEQFF. The chain links TRBV18 to TRBJ2-1; 11 nucleotides line up with TRBD2. The germline V gene encodes CDR1 KGHSH and CDR2 LQKENI. The CDR3 spans 20 residues. After removal of 3 bases from V and 2 bases from J, the junction contained 15 bases not matched to a gene.

The chain joins TRBV19 to TRBJ1-5, with 7 bases lining up with TRBD1. The J segment lost 5 bases and the V segment lost 4 bases, leaving 11 bases of the junction unmatched. The CDR3 loop spans 16 amino acids. Per the germline V gene, CDR1 is LNHDA and CDR2 is SQIVND (reference sequence). The CDR3: CASSKRQGGTYQPQHF. The DNA for the CDR3 is TGTGCCAGTAGTAAACGACAGGGAGGAACTTATCAGCCCCAGCATTTT.

The V gene is TRBV6-1, the J gene TRBJ2-1; D may match TRBD1 or TRBD2 (5 bases each). Germline lookup yields CDR1 MNHNS and CDR2 SASEGT. Trimming shortened V by 7 bases and J by 2 bases, and 12 bases separated the two germline ends. This CDR3 has 14 residues. The CDR3 DNA reads as TGTGCCAGCACGGGGCAAGGAACCTACAATGAGCAGTTCTTC. It specifies CASTGQGTYNEQFF.

The J gene is TRBJ1-1, the V gene TRBV7-6, with D tentatively TRBD1 (5 bases). Trimming took 1 base from V and 5 from J, leaving 14 bases between them. Germline CDR1 is SGHVS and CDR2 is FNYEAQ. The CDR3 has 15 amino acids. The CDR3 is CASSLGGGSRTEAFF. CDR3 sequence (DNA): TGTGCCAGCAGCTTAGGGGGGGGAAGTAGGACTGAAGCTTTCTTT.

V and J are TRBV6-1 and TRBJ2-1; D is ambiguous. Trimming stripped 4 bases from V and 8 bases from J, with 15 bases between. CDR1 and CDR2 (germline): MNHNS, SASEGT. The CDR3 extends over 14 amino acids. As DNA, the CDR3 is TGTGCCAGCAGTGGTCGCATGAGACGACATGAGCAGTTCTTC. Amino acids: CASSGRMRRHEQFF.

CDR3 nucleotides: TGCAGCGTTGAAGAGGGGGCGAACTATGGCTACACCTTC. This gives the protein CSVEEGANYGYTF. This chain uses TRBV29-1 with TRBJ1-2; possibly TRBD1 for D (6 bases). Germline loops: CDR1 SQVTM, CDR2 ANQGSEA. Trimming pared 0 bases from V and 2 bases from J, leaving 7 bases between. CDR3 length equals 13 residues.